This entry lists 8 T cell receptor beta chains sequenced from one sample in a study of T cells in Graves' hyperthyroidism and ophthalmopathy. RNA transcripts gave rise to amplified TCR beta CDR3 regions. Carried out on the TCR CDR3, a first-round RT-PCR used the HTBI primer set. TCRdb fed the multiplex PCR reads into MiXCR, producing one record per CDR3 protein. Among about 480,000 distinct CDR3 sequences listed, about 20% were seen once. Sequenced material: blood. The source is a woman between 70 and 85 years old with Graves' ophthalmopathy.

In DNA form, the CDR3 reads TGTGCCAGTAGCCCTAATAGGGGGTATGAGCAGTTCTTC. Its translation: CASSPNRGYEQFF. The chain uses TRBV19 and TRBJ2-1, with D tentatively TRBD1 (6 bases). Trimming took off 6 bases at V and 8 bases at J, with 14 bases between the two ends. The CDR3 consists of 13 residues. The germline V gene encodes CDR1 LNHDA and CDR2 SQIVND (reference sequence).

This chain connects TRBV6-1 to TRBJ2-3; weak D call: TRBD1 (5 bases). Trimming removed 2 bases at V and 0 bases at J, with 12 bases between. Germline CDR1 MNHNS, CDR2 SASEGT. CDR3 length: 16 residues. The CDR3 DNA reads TGTGCCAGCAGTGAAATGCGCAGGGCTAGCACAGATACGCAGTATTTT. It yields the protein CASSEMRRASTDTQYF.

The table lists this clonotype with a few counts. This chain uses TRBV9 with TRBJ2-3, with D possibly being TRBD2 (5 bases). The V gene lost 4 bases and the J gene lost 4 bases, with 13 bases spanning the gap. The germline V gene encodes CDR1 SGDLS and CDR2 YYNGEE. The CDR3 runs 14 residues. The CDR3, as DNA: TGTGCCAGCAGCCCACTACGAGGGTCAGATACGCAGTATTTT. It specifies CASSPLRGSDTQYF.

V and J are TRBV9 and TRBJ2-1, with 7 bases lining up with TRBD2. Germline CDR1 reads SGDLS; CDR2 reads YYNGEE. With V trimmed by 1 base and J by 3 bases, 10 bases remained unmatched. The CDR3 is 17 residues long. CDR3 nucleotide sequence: TGTGCCAGCAGCGTAAATCCCCGCGGGAGTGTCTACAATGAGCAGTTCTTC. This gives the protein CASSVNPRGSVYNEQFF.

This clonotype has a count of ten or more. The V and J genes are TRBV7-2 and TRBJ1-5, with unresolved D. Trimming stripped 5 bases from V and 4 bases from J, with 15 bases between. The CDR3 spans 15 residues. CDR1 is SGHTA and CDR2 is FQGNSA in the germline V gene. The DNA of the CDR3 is TGTGCCAGCAGCAGACCGGAGGGATCTAATCAGCCCCAGCATTTT. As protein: CASSRPEGSNQPQHF.

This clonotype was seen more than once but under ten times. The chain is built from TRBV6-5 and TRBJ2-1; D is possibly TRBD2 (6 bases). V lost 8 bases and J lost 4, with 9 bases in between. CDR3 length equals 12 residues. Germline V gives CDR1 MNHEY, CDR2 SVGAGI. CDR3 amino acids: CASEAGYNEQFF. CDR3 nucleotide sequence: TGTGCCAGCGAGGCGGGGTACAATGAGCAGTTCTTC.

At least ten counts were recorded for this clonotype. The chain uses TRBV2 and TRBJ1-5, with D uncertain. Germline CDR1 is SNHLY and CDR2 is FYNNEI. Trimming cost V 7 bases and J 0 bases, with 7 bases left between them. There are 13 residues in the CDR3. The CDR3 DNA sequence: TGTGCCAGCATTCGGGATAGCAATCAGCCCCAGCATTTT. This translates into CASIRDSNQPQHF. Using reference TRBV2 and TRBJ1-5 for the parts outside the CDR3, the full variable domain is EPEVTQTPSHQVTQMGQEVILRCVPISNHLYFYWYRQILGQKVEFLVSFYNNEISEKSEIFDDQFSVERPDGSNFTLKIRSTKLEDSAMYFCASIRDSNQPQHFGDGTRLSIL.

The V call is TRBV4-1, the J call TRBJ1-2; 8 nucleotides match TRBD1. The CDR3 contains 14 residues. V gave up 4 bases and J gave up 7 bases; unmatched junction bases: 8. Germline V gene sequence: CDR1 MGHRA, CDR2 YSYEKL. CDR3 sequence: CASSRDRGLCGYTF. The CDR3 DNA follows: TGCGCCAGCAGCCGAGACAGGGGATTATGTGGCTACACCTTC.